Below, one T cell receptor beta chain is given with its context. Its cognate antigen is unknown. This record belongs to a study of cytomegalovirus exposure and HLA in healthy donors. General study points: Overall, approximately 150 TCR beta chains were annotated as cytomegalovirus-associated. As a later analysis showed, several of the most significant clusters appeared to be linked to common viral pathogens.

CDR1 is SGHDN and CDR2 is FVKESK in the germline V gene. There are 15 residues in the CDR3. V dropped 1 base and J dropped 4 bases, with 13 bases sitting between them. Primers included in the PCR were 60 Vbeta and 13 Jbeta primers. TCRdb keeps only in-frame clones here, not all; method: immunoSEQ multiplex PCR. The table records approximately 120,000 clones, 80% of them present only once. This chain connects TRBV14 to TRBJ1-2; tentatively, D is TRBD1 (5 bases). Sequenced: PBMCs. The clonotype originates from a man aged 30 to 39 in good health and CMV-seropositive. As DNA, the CDR3 is TGTGCCAGCAGCCAAGGGGACGGGACTCCCTATGGCTACACCTTC. This gives the protein CASSQGDGTPYGYTF.